This is a list of T cell receptor beta chains from one sample in a study of early T cells in non-severe SARS-CoV-2 infection. TCRdb fed the 5' RACE reads into MiXCR, producing one record per CDR3 protein. Of approximately 77,000 distinct CDR3 sequences listed, 15% to 19% are singletons. Material for sequencing was whole blood. The source of these receptors is an adult who was a healthcare worker with PCR-confirmed SARS-CoV-2 infection or an uninfected control (not recorded which). CDR3s include the opening cysteine and the closing phenylalanine or tryptophan.

TRBJ1-6,TRBV27,CATSQGVLGGSSPLHF
TRBJ2-7,TRBV28,CASSFIGTGGHEQYF
TRBJ1-1,TRBV11-2,CASVGGTEAFF
TRBJ2-1,TRBV5-1,CASSLITSGRVNEQFF
TRBJ1-6,TRBV7-9,CASSFTGTPYNSPLHF
TRBJ1-2,TRBV19,CASSIDGRGAGYTF
TRBJ2-2,TRBV7-3,CASSLIGDTANTGELFF
TRBJ2-1,TRBV6-1,CATLGAGVINNEQFF
TRBJ1-5,TRBV2,CASSRTGLNQPQHF
TRBJ2-5,TRBV11-3,CASSLWGTGVGETQYF
TRBJ2-3,TRBV7-9,CASSLGLAGRVDTQYF
TRBJ1-5,TRBV4-1,CASSQEIQQPQHF
TRBJ2-1,TRBV2,CASDAGLNNEQFF
TRBJ2-1,TRBV5-1,CASSLPGPSEDEQFF
TRBJ2-7,TRBV3-1,CASSQDLEYEQYF
TRBJ2-5,TRBV25-1,CASSPPGQGQETQYF
TRBJ2-1,TRBV7-2,CASSLTDIRQRGEQFF
TRBJ1-5,TRBV7-9,CATDLYGGPQHF
TRBJ2-7,TRBV9,CASSVAVTGDNGEQYF
TRBJ2-7,TRBV5-1,CASQEDTSYEQYF
TRBJ1-2,TRBV7-9,CASSLPQDWTGPNYGYTF
TRBJ2-7,TRBV28,CASSLTGTGVAYF
TRBJ1-2,TRBV7-9,CASSLVGGNYGYTF
TRBJ2-3,TRBV5-1,CASRFTWDSTDTQYF
TRBJ2-1,TRBV7-6,CASSSRGQGTRANEQFF
TRBJ1-6,TRBV7-2,CASSSTGGARSPLHF
TRBJ2-7,TRBV20-1,CSARETSEGEQYF
TRBJ1-5,TRBV27,CASSSGLTPNQPQHF
TRBJ2-7,TRBV27,CASSSLAPYEQYF
TRBJ2-5,TRBV29-1,CSVEGRREETQYF
TRBJ1-2,TRBV9,CASSAFDRGLDYGYTF
TRBJ2-1,TRBV4-1,CASSQETSGVRDEQFF
TRBJ1-3,TRBV20-1,CSALKAGSGNTIYF
TRBJ2-2,TRBV7-6,CASSLFPRTDNTGELFF
TRBJ2-1,TRBV19,CASSIGIRSNEQFF
TRBJ2-2,TRBV20-1,CSASGSGSGELFF
TRBJ2-2,TRBV7-9,CASSLSLGSGSTGELFF
TRBJ2-1,TRBV27,CASSLLQGAYNEQFF
TRBJ1-4,TRBV18,CASSPAYVATNEKLFF
TRBJ1-6,TRBV28,CASSPTRSPLHF
TRBJ2-7,TRBV10-3,CATGLAQGAYEQYF
TRBJ1-5,TRBV2,CASRWTGGGNQPQHF
TRBJ2-5,TRBV7-9,CASSYGSRDYQETQYF
TRBJ2-5,TRBV11-2,CASSLDLKTQYF
TRBJ2-7,TRBV28,CASSSRYEQYF
TRBJ2-7,TRBV7-9,CASSFRDGLAYEQYF
TRBJ1-5,TRBV19,CASRHEDRGGQPQHF
TRBJ2-7,TRBV27,CASSPSSGRAYFSYEQYF
TRBJ2-7,TRBV21-1,CASSIRTGEIKAEQYF
TRBJ2-3,TRBV5-6,CASSLAGTADPYF
TRBJ1-5,TRBV7-8,CASSLRGNQPQHF
TRBJ1-4,TRBV13,CASSLGFPEPGEKLFF
TRBJ1-2,TRBV14,CASSQDLSGRGGYTF
TRBJ1-3,TRBV28,CASRGGQGTRSGNTIYF
TRBJ2-3,TRBV19,CASRSQGAWNTQYF
TRBJ2-5,TRBV7-2,CASSLIARSTSETQYF
TRBJ2-3,TRBV6-1,CASRKVLTDTQYF
TRBJ2-5,TRBV12-3/TRBV12-4,CASSPGQGAFETQYF
TRBJ2-1,TRBV7-8,CASHGRQGGAEQFF